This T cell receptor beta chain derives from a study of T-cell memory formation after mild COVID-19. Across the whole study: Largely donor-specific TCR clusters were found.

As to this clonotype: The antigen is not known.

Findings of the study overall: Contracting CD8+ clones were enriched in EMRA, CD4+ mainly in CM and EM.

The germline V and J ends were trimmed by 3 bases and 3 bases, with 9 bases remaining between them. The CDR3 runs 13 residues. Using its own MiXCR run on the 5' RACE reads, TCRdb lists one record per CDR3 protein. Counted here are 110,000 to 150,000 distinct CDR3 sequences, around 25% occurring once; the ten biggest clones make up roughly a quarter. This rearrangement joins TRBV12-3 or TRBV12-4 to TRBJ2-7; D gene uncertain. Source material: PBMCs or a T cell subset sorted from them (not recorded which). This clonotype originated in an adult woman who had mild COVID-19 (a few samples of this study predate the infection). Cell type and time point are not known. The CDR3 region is CASSFSYLYEQYF. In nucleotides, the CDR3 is TGTGCCAGCAGTTTTTCCTATCTCTACGAGCAGTACTTC.